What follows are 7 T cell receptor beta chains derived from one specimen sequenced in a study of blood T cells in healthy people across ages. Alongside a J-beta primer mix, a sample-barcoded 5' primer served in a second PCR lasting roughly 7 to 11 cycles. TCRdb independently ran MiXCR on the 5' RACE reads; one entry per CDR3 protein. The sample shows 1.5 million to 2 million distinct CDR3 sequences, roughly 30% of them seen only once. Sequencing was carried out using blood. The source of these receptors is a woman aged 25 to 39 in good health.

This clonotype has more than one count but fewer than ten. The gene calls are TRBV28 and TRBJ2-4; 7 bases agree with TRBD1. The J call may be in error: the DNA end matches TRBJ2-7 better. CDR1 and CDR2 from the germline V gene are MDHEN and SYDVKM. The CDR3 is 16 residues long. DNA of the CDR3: TGTGCCAGCAGTTTAAGCCCAGGGACAGTCAACTACGAGCAGTACTTC. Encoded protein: CASSLSPGTVNYEQYF.

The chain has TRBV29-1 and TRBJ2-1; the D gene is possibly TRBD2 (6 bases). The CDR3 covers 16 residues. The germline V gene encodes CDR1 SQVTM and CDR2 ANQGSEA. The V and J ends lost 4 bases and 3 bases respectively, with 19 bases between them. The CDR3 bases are TGCAGCGTTGTGTTAAGGGATTGGGGGGACTACAATGAGCAGTTCTTC. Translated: CSVVLRDWGDYNEQFF.

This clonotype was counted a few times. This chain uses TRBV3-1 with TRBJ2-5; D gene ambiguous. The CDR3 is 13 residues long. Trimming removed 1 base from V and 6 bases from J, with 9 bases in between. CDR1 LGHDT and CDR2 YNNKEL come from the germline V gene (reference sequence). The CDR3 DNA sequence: TGTGCCAGCAGCCAAGTGGGCGCGCAGACCCAGTACTTC. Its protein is CASSQVGAQTQYF.

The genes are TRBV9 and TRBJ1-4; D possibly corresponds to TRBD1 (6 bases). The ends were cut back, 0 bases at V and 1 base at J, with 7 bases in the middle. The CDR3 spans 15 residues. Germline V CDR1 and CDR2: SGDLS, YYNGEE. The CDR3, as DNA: TGTGCCAGCAGCGTAGGGACAGTAACTAATGAAAAACTGTTTTTT. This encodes CASSVGTVTNEKLFF.

DNA of the CDR3: TGTGCCAGCAGCGCCCGGGGACAGGGGGCTAAGGAGACCCAGTACTTC. Translating it yields CASSARGQGAKETQYF. V is TRBV7-9 and J is TRBJ2-4; 12 positions agree with TRBD1. The assigned J gene may be wrong: the sequence end matches TRBJ2-5 better. Looked up from germline, CDR1 is SEHNR and CDR2 is FQNEAQ (reference sequence). This CDR3 has 16 residues.

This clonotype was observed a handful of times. Here the CDR3 reads CASSLESGNYEQFF. Here the CDR3 DNA reads TGTGCCAGCAGCTTAGAGAGCGGGAATTACGAGCAGTTCTTC. V usage is TRBV7-2 and J usage is TRBJ2-1; 7 bases align to TRBD2. The CDR3 extends over 14 amino acids. CDR1 and CDR2 from the germline V gene are SGHTA and FQGNSA. Germline trimming cut 1 base from V and 10 bases from J; bases unmatched to any gene: 7.

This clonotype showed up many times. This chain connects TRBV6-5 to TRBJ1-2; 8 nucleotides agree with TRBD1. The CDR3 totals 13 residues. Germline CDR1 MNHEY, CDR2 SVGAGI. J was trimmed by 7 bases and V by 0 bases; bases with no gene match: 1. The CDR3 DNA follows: TGTGCCAGCAGTTACTCCGGACAGGGTGGCTACACCTTC. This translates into CASSYSGQGGYTF.